These 29 T cell receptor beta chains were sequenced from one sample in a study of blood T cell repertoires in COVID-19. Only in-frame clones appear in the TCRdb table, and some are missing; sequencing was by immunoSEQ multiplex PCR. This table holds roughly 340,000 clones, roughly 86% found once. The sample consisted of PBMCs or T cells enriched from blood (not recorded which). The receptors shown here come from a man aged 35 to 55 in a cohort exposed to, infected with or recovered from COVID-19 (not recorded which).

The chain combines TRBV18 with TRBJ1-5; weak D call: TRBD1 (5 bases). Germline-derived CDR1 and CDR2 are KGHSH and LQKENI. The CDR3 is 14 amino acids. V was pared by 3 bases and J by 4 bases, with 10 bases between. DNA of the CDR3: TGTGCCAGCTCACCGGGACTCCTAAATCAGCCCCAGCATTTT. This encodes CASSPGLLNQPQHF.

The gene calls are TRBV19 and TRBJ1-5; D gene unclear. V shed 5 bases and J shed 6 bases, with 11 bases lying between them. Germline-derived CDR1 and CDR2 are LNHDA and SQIVND (reference sequence). The CDR3 sequence is 13 residues long. Here the CDR3 reads CASSPGYTQPQHF. DNA of the CDR3: TGTGCCAGTAGTCCGGGTTATACTCAGCCCCAGCATTTT.

V usage is TRBV19 and J usage is TRBJ2-2; 12 bases fit TRBD2. Germline loops: CDR1 LNHDA, CDR2 SQIVND (reference sequence). The CDR3 spans 15 residues. V shed 5 bases and J 6 bases; nucleotides not matched to a gene: 4. The CDR3 DNA sequence: TGTGCCAGTAGTCGGACTAGCGGGAAGGCCGGGGAGCTGTTTTTT. The encoded protein is CASSRTSGKAGELFF.

The V gene is TRBV25-1, the J gene TRBJ2-3, with D maybe TRBD1 (6 bases). The V end lost 2 bases, the J end lost 2 bases, and 8 bases lay between the germline ends. Germline CDR1 is MGHDK and CDR2 is SYGVNS. This CDR3 comprises 14 residues. The CDR3 sequence: CASSEGQPTDTQYF. DNA for the CDR3: TGTGCCAGCAGTGAAGGACAGCCCACAGATACGCAGTATTTT.

The chain carries TRBV19 and TRBJ2-5; 7 nucleotides agree with TRBD1. V was pared by 8 bases and J by 4 bases, with 7 bases of the junction left unmatched. This CDR3 region has 13 residues. Germline V gives CDR1 LNHDA, CDR2 SQIVND (reference sequence). CDR3 protein: CASQGTERETQYF. The CDR3 DNA reads as TGTGCCAGTCAGGGGACAGAGCGAGAGACCCAGTACTTC.

The chain has TRBV28 and TRBJ1-2; TRBD1 aligns across 8 bases. From germline, CDR1 is MDHEN and CDR2 SYDVKM. CDR3 length: 20 amino acids. J gave up 0 bases and V 6 bases, and 21 bases lay outside the gene matches. The CDR3 loop is CASSPPTLATGDSTNYGYTF. As DNA, the CDR3 is TGTGCCAGCAGCCCCCCCACGTTAGCGACAGGGGACTCTACTAACTATGGCTACACCTTC.

This clone was counted once. The chain combines TRBV30 with TRBJ1-1, with D unclear. This CDR3 has 12 residues. V lost 4 bases to trimming and J lost 2 bases, with 8 bases between them. Germline V lookup: CDR1 GTSNPN, CDR2 SVGIG (reference sequence). CDR3 in amino acids: CAWNFINTEAFF. The CDR3 DNA is TGTGCCTGGAACTTTATCAACACTGAAGCTTTCTTT.

This chain links TRBV7-9 with TRBJ2-7; D is possibly TRBD1 (5 bases). CDR3 length equals 12 residues. CDR1 and CDR2 from the germline V gene are SEHNR and FQNEAQ (reference sequence). The V gene lost 5 bases and the J gene lost 7 bases, with 12 bases spanning the gap. CDR3 amino acids: CASSQGLKEQYF. The CDR3 DNA sequence: TGTGCCAGCAGCCAGGGTCTTAAGGAGCAGTACTTC.

This chain joins TRBV5-1 and TRBJ2-7, with 9 bases that match TRBD2. The germline CDR1 and CDR2 sequences are SGHRS and YFSETQ. V shed 4 bases and J 4 bases; nucleotides not matched to a gene: 12. The CDR3 is 16 amino acids. The CDR3 here is CASSRTSARRNYEQYF. The CDR3 region has the DNA TGCGCCAGCAGCCGGACTAGCGCCCGGAGAAATTACGAGCAGTACTTC.

J is TRBJ1-2 and V is TRBV29-1, with 8 bases matching TRBD1. From germline, CDR1 is SQVTM and CDR2 ANQGSEA. V gave up 4 bases and J gave up 7 bases; unmatched junction bases: 8. This CDR3 region has 13 residues. The CDR3 nucleotides read TGCAGCGTTGGGACAGGGAAATTAGGTGGCTACACCTTC. Its protein is CSVGTGKLGGYTF.

This chain connects TRBV11-2 to TRBJ2-1, with a possible D match to TRBD2 (6 bases). Deletions cut 0 bases from V and 4 bases from J, with 13 bases between. The CDR3 covers 16 residues. CDR1 SGHAT and CDR2 FQNNGV come from the germline V gene. The CDR3 DNA reads TGTGCCAGCAGCTTAGAGGTAGCGGTCCCATACAATGAGCAGTTCTTC. It is translated as CASSLEVAVPYNEQFF.

The J gene is TRBJ2-1, the V gene TRBV19; 7 nucleotides match TRBD1. Trimming took 5 bases from V and 0 from J; bases not matched to a gene: 7. From germline, CDR1 is LNHDA and CDR2 SQIVND (reference sequence). This CDR3 has 16 residues. CDR3 residues: CASSGGQSGSYNEQFF. The CDR3 DNA reads as TGTGCCAGTAGTGGGGGACAGTCCGGCTCCTACAATGAGCAGTTCTTC. Full variable domain (missing parts from reference TRBV19 and TRBJ2-1): DGGITQSPKYLFRKEGQNVTLSCEQNLNHDAMYWYRQDPGQGLRLIYYSQIVNDFQKGDIAEGYSVSREKKESFPLTVTSAQKNPTAFYLCASSGGQSGSYNEQFFGPGTRLTVL.

V and J are TRBV5-1 and TRBJ2-7; D is undetermined. Trimming left V 0 bases short and J 3 bases short, with 13 bases between. The germline V gene has CDR1 SGHRS and CDR2 YFSETQ. The CDR3 sequence is 15 residues long. The CDR3 DNA reads as TGCGCCAGCAGCTTGGAGCAAGATCTTCTCTACGAGCAGTACTTC. The encoded protein is CASSLEQDLLYEQYF.

J is TRBJ2-7 and V is TRBV7-2; TRBD2 agrees at 9 bases. CDR1 SGHTA and CDR2 FQGNSA come from the germline V gene. The CDR3 loop spans 14 amino acids. With 5 bases clipped from V and 5 bases from J, the junction kept 7 bases outside the gene matches. The CDR3 DNA follows: TGTGCCAGCAGCCTGGGGGTAGCGGGAGACGAGCAGTACTTC. This translates into CASSLGVAGDEQYF.

This clone showed up just a few times. This chain uses TRBV19 with TRBJ1-1; D uncertain. Trimming left V 4 bases short and J 6 bases short, with 15 bases between. Germline loops: CDR1 LNHDA, CDR2 SQIVND (reference sequence). The CDR3 totals 14 residues. DNA for the CDR3: TGTGCCAGTAGTACGCCCGGGATCGTGGCTGAAGCTTTCTTT. The encoded protein is CASSTPGIVAEAFF.

The V gene is TRBV3-1 (or the pseudogene TRBV3-2), the J gene TRBJ2-6, with D perhaps TRBD2 (5 bases). Germline V gene sequence: CDR1 LGHDT, CDR2 YNNKEL (reference sequence). The CDR3 is made up of 17 amino acids. Trimming took 4 bases from V and 1 from J, leaving 14 bases between them. The CDR3 coding sequence is TGTGCCAGCAGCCTCAGCCGGGGTGGGTCTGGGGCCAACGTCCTGACTTTC. This gives the protein CASSLSRGGSGANVLTF.

The V and J genes are TRBV28 and TRBJ1-5; maybe TRBD1 (5 bases). Trimming removed 3 bases at V and 6 bases at J, with 9 bases between. CDR1 is MDHEN and CDR2 is SYDVKM in the germline V gene. This CDR3 has 13 amino acids. This CDR3 reads CASSFGGFQPQHF. Written as DNA, the CDR3 is TGTGCCAGCAGTTTCGGGGGTTTTCAGCCCCAGCATTTT.

This chain uses TRBV11-2 with TRBJ2-7, with 8 nucleotides matching TRBD2. CDR3 length: 15 amino acids. With 6 bases clipped from V and 0 bases from J, the junction kept 7 bases outside the gene matches. CDR1 is SGHAT and CDR2 is FQNNGV in the germline V gene. CDR3 region: CASRREVGSSYEQYF. CDR3 nucleotide sequence: TGTGCCAGCAGGCGGGAGGTTGGGAGCTCCTACGAGCAGTACTTC.

The chain links TRBV19 to TRBJ1-1; the D is unclear. Germline values: CDR1 LNHDA, CDR2 SQIVND (reference sequence). V gave up 1 base and J gave up 7 bases, with 13 bases separating them. This CDR3 comprises 14 residues. The CDR3 reads CASSIVARSNEAFF. CDR3 DNA sequence: TGTGCCAGTAGTATAGTCGCCAGGTCGAATGAAGCTTTCTTT.

V is TRBV29-1 and J is TRBJ1-5; 9 bases match TRBD1. Germline CDR1 SQVTM, CDR2 ANQGSEA. This CDR3 has 12 amino acids. The V and J ends lost 7 bases and 7 bases, in that order; junction bases with no gene match: 5. CDR3 nucleotide sequence: TGCAGCGCCACGGACAGGGGCCAGCCCCAGCATTTT. Its translation is CSATDRGQPQHF. Full variable domain (outside the CDR3, taken from reference TRBV29-1 and TRBJ1-5): SAVISQKPSRDICQRGTSLTIQCQVDSQVTMMFWYRQQPGQSLTLIATANQGSEATYESGFVIDKFPISRPNLTFSTLTVSNMSPEDSSIYLCSATDRGQPQHFGDGTRLSIL.

The chain combines TRBV5-1 with TRBJ2-4, with D perhaps TRBD1 (6 bases). Germline-derived CDR1 and CDR2 are SGHRS and YFSETQ. Trimming cost V 2 bases and J 1 base, with 13 bases left between them. CDR3 length: 16 amino acids. The CDR3 nucleotides read TGCGCCAGCAGCTTCAGACAGGCCGGTGCCAAAAACATTCAGTACTTC. Encoded protein: CASSFRQAGAKNIQYF.

This clone appeared a single time. The chain recombines TRBV23-1 with TRBJ1-1; D gene ambiguous. TRBV23-1 is labeled an ORF, and its function is uncertain. The V end was cut by 0 bases, the J end by 1 base, with 9 bases between. The CDR3 contains 15 residues. For the CDR3, the DNA is TGCGCCAGCAGTCAATCGGAGGAGAGGAACACTGAAGCTTTCTTT. It specifies CASSQSEERNTEAFF.

V gene TRBV7-9 combines with J gene TRBJ2-1; possibly TRBD2 for D (6 bases). Per the germline V gene, CDR1 is SEHNR and CDR2 is FQNEAQ (reference sequence). Trimming pared 1 base from V and 3 bases from J, leaving 10 bases between. This CDR3 is 15 amino acids long. The DNA for the CDR3 is TGTGCCAGCAGCTTAGACGGGACTGTCTACAATGAGCAGTTCTTC. Protein sequence: CASSLDGTVYNEQFF. Supplemented by reference TRBV7-9 and TRBJ2-1, the full variable domain reads DTGVSQNPRHKITKRGQNVTFRCDPISEHNRLYWYRQTLGQGPEFLTYFQNEAQLEKSRLLSDRFSAERPKGSFSTLEIQRTEQGDSAMYLCASSLDGTVYNEQFFGPGTRLTVL.

V is TRBV27 and J is TRBJ1-2; 7 bases line up with TRBD1. V shed 7 bases and J 7 bases; nucleotides not matched to a gene: 12. From germline, CDR1 is MNHEY and CDR2 SMNVEV (reference sequence). This CDR3 region has 14 residues. CDR3 bases: TGTGCCAGCACTTCCCTGACAGGGAGTGGTGGCTACACCTTC. Translation gives CASTSLTGSGGYTF.

V and J are TRBV28 and TRBJ2-7; D is possibly TRBD2 (5 bases). V dropped 6 bases and J dropped 3 bases, with 6 bases sitting between them. Germline V lookup: CDR1 MDHEN, CDR2 SYDVKM. The CDR3 is 11 residues long. CDR3 coding DNA: TGTGCCAGCAGGACTAACTACGAGCAGTACTTC. It translates to CASRTNYEQYF.

The chain carries TRBV19 and TRBJ1-1; 7 nucleotides align to TRBD1. The V gene end was trimmed by 4 bases and the J gene end by 2 bases; junction bases not matched to a gene: 19. Germline V lookup: CDR1 LNHDA, CDR2 SQIVND (reference sequence). The CDR3 length is 19 residues. CDR3 in amino acids: CASSKEGAGILTLNTEAFF. The DNA of the CDR3 is TGTGCCAGTAGTAAGGAGGGGGCCGGAATCCTTACATTAAACACTGAAGCTTTCTTT.

This chain joins TRBV6-5 and TRBJ2-2; a possible D gene is TRBD1 (6 bases). The CDR3 is made up of 14 amino acids. Per the germline V gene, CDR1 is MNHEY and CDR2 is SVGAGI. V was trimmed by 5 bases and J by 3 bases, leaving 10 bases between them. DNA for the CDR3: TGTGCCAGCAGTATACAGGGTGACACCGGGGAGCTGTTTTTT. This encodes CASSIQGDTGELFF.

The gene calls are TRBV7-2 and TRBJ1-4; 7 bases agree with TRBD1. CDR1 and CDR2 (germline): SGHTA, FQGNSA. V trimming: 0 bases; J trimming: 3 bases; junction bases outside the gene matches: 1. There are 15 residues in the CDR3. For the CDR3, the DNA is TGTGCCAGCAGCTTAGCAGGGACAGCTAATGAAAAACTGTTTTTT. The encoded protein is CASSLAGTANEKLFF.

The chain employs TRBV28 and TRBJ1-5, with TRBD1 matching over 7 bases. The V gene end was trimmed by 5 bases and the J gene end by 0 bases; junction bases not matched to a gene: 13. Germline V lookup: CDR1 MDHEN, CDR2 SYDVKM. This CDR3 region has 18 residues. The CDR3 here is CASSIRDSENYSNQPQHF. Written as DNA, the CDR3 is TGTGCCAGCAGTATCCGGGACAGCGAGAATTATAGCAATCAGCCCCAGCATTTT. The whole variable domain, remainder taken from reference TRBV28 and TRBJ1-5, is DVKVTQSSRYLVKRTGEKVFLECVQDMDHENMFWYRQDPGLGLRLIYFSYDVKMKEKGDIPEGYSVSREKKERFSLILESASTNQTSMYLCASSIRDSENYSNQPQHFGDGTRLSIL.